This T cell receptor beta chain was identified in a study of T cell repertoires in ileal Crohn's disease. The V gene's germline CDR1 is SGHAT and CDR2 FQNNGV. The CDR3 totals 15 residues. The V gene lost 2 bases and the J gene lost 5 bases, with 16 bases spanning the gap. Using immunoSEQ multiplex PCR, the repertoire was profiled, and TCRdb retains in-frame clones only, with some absent. The data hold 5,000 or so clones, with just under 80% observed a single time. Sample time point: neoterminal ileum biopsy at postoperative endoscopy, about 6 months after surgery. Included were adult ileal or ileocolonic Crohn's patients indicated for ileocolonic resection. Regarding the study as a whole: Endoscopy was done a median around seven months after surgery. Sorted CD8 T cells held more high-frequency clones than CD4.

A few counts support this clone. The antigen is not known. The material sequenced was ileal tissue. The V gene is TRBV11-2, the J gene TRBJ2-7, with D unclear. This TCR was sampled from an adult with Crohn's disease. CDR3 nucleotide sequence: TGTGCCAGCAGCTTAACTCTCAGGCAACCGGACGAGCAGTACTTC. It is translated as CASSLTLRQPDEQYF. The whole variable domain, filled in from reference TRBV11-2 and TRBJ2-7, reads EAGVAQSPRYKIIEKRQSVAFWCNPISGHATLYWYQQILGQGPKLLIQFQNNGVVDDSQLPKDRFSAERLKGVDSTLKIQPAKLEDSAVYLCASSLTLRQPDEQYFGPGTRLTVT.